Included here is one T cell receptor (beta chain) sequence, with context. The time point is: after dendritic cell vaccination, including at tumor progression/relapse. The sample originates from a study of glioma-infiltrating T cells after dendritic cell vaccination. V lost 1 base and J lost 4; bases outside the gene matches: 5. From germline, CDR1 is GTSNPN and CDR2 SVGIG (reference sequence). The CDR3 length is 14 residues. TCRdb's copy holds only in-frame clones and misses some; the assay was immunoSEQ multiplex PCR. This sample yields 70,000 to 100,000 clones, of which roughly 87% are seen a single time; less than 7% belongs to the top ten.

The chain couples TRBV30 to TRBJ2-3, with 7 bases identical to TRBD1. Sample: blood, taken after dendritic cell vaccination. This sequence was found in a human donor with glioblastoma. CDR3 sequence reads: CAWSGGGKADTQYF. In DNA, the CDR3 is TGTGCCTGGAGTGGAGGGGGCAAGGCAGATACGCAGTATTTT.